The present T cell receptor (beta chain) was sequenced within a study of blood T cell repertoires in COVID-19. About the research overall: Acute and convalescent COVID-19 specimens originated in the United States, Italy and Spain. Sample material is recorded as cDNA or gDNA derived from T cells, B-cell-depleted T cells, or PBMCs.

Authors' processing steps: It was from reference gene primer amplification that nucleated cell counts were estimated. Assay used: immunoSEQ multiplex PCR; TCRdb lists only in-frame clones, some missing. The DNA was the basis for D and trimming; V, J and clone size are from that table. The table lists roughly 40,000 clones, over 75% of them singletons. This receptor was identified in a woman aged 40 to 50 with acute or convalescent COVID-19. Material: peripheral blood.

The CDR3 sequence is CASSPRDRGMDTQYF. CDR3 DNA sequence: TGTGCCAGCAGCCCCAGGGACAGGGGGATGGATACGCAGTATTTT. This chain links TRBV11-3 with TRBJ2-3; 11 bases match TRBD1. Germline lookup yields CDR1 SGHNT and CDR2 YENEEA. The CDR3 runs to 15 residues. The V gene end was trimmed by 5 bases and the J gene end by 6 bases; junction bases not matched to a gene: 7.